This TCR beta chain is from a study of prognosis after radiotherapy for stage I lung cancer. Of note for this clonotype: Germline and junction disagree at one end, which may indicate a read error.

The authors amplified TCR beta CDR3 from genomic DNA using two-round multiplex PCR. The authors ran first-round PCR with primers specific to each TRBV and TRBJ gene. TCRdb re-called the multiplex PCR reads with MiXCR, one entry per CDR3 protein. The sample holds about 35,000 distinct CDR3 sequences, nearly 35% seen once. Germline loops: CDR1 MNHNS, CDR2 SASEGT. This CDR3 comprises 12 residues. This clonotype originated in a donor aged 50 or older with non-small cell lung cancer. The chain employs TRBV6-1 and TRBJ2-2, with D possibly TRBD2 on 5 matching bases. Sequenced material: PBMCs, taken before or after stereotactic body radiation therapy (not recorded which). The CDR3 sequence is CASSLGTGEMFF. The CDR3 nucleotides are TGTGCCAGCAGCCTGGGCACCGGGGAGATGTTTTTT.